This TCR beta chain was identified during a study of T cell responses to AZD1222 COVID-19 vaccine. Study-wide context: Timing groups of about 4 and about 12 weeks for second doses were pooled.

V was trimmed by 1 base and J by 4 bases, leaving 11 bases between them. Germline V gene sequence: CDR1 SGHRS, CDR2 YFSETQ. The CDR3 contains 14 residues. Method: immunoSEQ multiplex PCR; TCRdb's copy keeps in-frame clones and lacks some. The sample carries approximately 190,000 clones, approximately 91% recorded once. The V gene is TRBV5-1, the J gene TRBJ2-5; a possible D gene is TRBD2 (6 bases). Sequenced here: peripheral blood, sampled on day 0 of AZD1222 vaccination. This receptor was taken from an adult in good health. The CDR3 is CASSLRGNTETQYF. The CDR3 DNA reads as TGCGCCAGCAGCTTGCGGGGGAATACAGAGACCCAGTACTTC. The whole variable domain, filled in from reference TRBV5-1 and TRBJ2-5, reads KAGVTQTPRYLIKTRGQQVTLSCSPISGHRSVSWYQQTPGQGLQFLFEYFSETQRNKGNFPGRFSGRQFSNSRSEMNVSTLELGDSALYLCASSLRGNTETQYFGPGTRLLVL.